These 28 T cell receptor beta chains originate from one sample sequenced in a study of a mutant IDH1 vaccine in newly diagnosed glioma. For these receptors, no antigen is known. Some clones are missing from TCRdb's copy, which holds only in-frame ones; the method was immunoSEQ multiplex PCR. The table records 60,000 or so clones, roughly 90% of them present only once. The time point was: week 11, during vaccination. Vaccination used 300 ug of mutant IDH1 20-mer peptide per dose, with topical imiquimod. The material was PBMCs, obtained from a glioma patient whose treatment included an IDH1 peptide vaccine. These receptors came from a middle-aged man with glioma.

This clone is labeled as medium-sized. The chain carries TRBV7-9 and TRBJ2-1, with 9 bases fitting TRBD1. CDR3 length equals 19 residues. Germline CDR1 is SEHNR and CDR2 is FQNEAQ (reference sequence). The V gene end was trimmed by 1 base and the J gene end by 3 bases; junction bases not matched to a gene: 13. The chain's CDR3 is CASSLGDRVEGLGYNEQFF. CDR3 DNA: TGTGCCAGCAGCTTAGGGGACAGGGTGGAGGGTTTAGGCTACAATGAGCAGTTCTTC.

This clone has a single count. The chain recombines TRBV18 with TRBJ1-2, with D uncertain. V was trimmed by 2 bases and J by 2 bases, leaving 15 bases between them. The CDR3 totals 16 residues. The germline V gene has CDR1 KGHSH and CDR2 LQKENI. The CDR3 bases are TGTGCCAGCTCACCAGGAGGTGGCGGACTAAACTATGGCTACACCTTC. Translated: CASSPGGGGLNYGYTF. Full variable domain (missing parts from reference TRBV18 and TRBJ1-2): NAGVMQNPRHLVRRRGQEARLRCSPMKGHSHVYWYRQLPEEGLKFMVYLQKENIIDESGMPKERFSAEFPKEGPSILRIQQVVRGDSAAYFCASSPGGGGLNYGYTFGSGTRLTVV.

J is TRBJ1-1 and V is TRBV2; TRBD1 agrees at 10 bases. With V trimmed by 4 bases and J by 1 base, 3 bases remained unmatched. This CDR3 has 15 residues. Germline assignment: CDR1 SNHLY and CDR2 FYNNEI. The CDR3 loop is CASSARDRGNTEAFF. As DNA, the CDR3 is TGTGCCAGCAGTGCTCGGGACAGGGGGAACACTGAAGCTTTCTTT.

The V call is TRBV10-3, the J call TRBJ1-1; TRBD1 agrees at 7 bases. V lost 2 bases, J lost 3 bases, and 6 bases stayed unmatched. Germline V gene data show CDR1 as ENHRY and CDR2 as SYGVKD. The length of the CDR3 is 15 residues. The CDR3 DNA reads TGTGCCATCAGTGAGCCTGAGACAGGGCACACTGAAGCTTTCTTT. This gives the protein CAISEPETGHTEAFF.

J is TRBJ2-1 and V is TRBV5-4; tentatively, D is TRBD1 or TRBD2 (6 bases each). This CDR3 has 13 amino acids. Per the germline V gene, CDR1 is SGHNT and CDR2 is YYREEE (reference sequence). V gave up 3 bases and J gave up 8 bases, with 12 bases separating them. The CDR3 reads CASSSVGGDEQFF. The CDR3 DNA reads TGTGCCAGCAGCTCAGTCGGGGGCGATGAGCAGTTCTTC.

The chain uses TRBV27 and TRBJ2-2; no firm D call. Germline-derived CDR1 and CDR2 are MNHEY and SMNVEV (reference sequence). The length of the CDR3 is 13 residues. The ends were cut back, 5 bases at V and 7 bases at J, with 11 bases in the middle. CDR3 coding DNA: TGTGCCAGCAGTCCTATATGGAGCGGGGAGCTGTTTTTT. It encodes CASSPIWSGELFF.

The chain couples TRBV11-2 to TRBJ1-2; tentatively, D is TRBD1 (6 bases). Between the trimmed V and J ends, which lost 1 base and 8 bases, there was a span of 14 bases. The CDR3 has 14 amino acids. Per the germline V gene, CDR1 is SGHAT and CDR2 is FQNNGV. The CDR3 DNA reads TGTGCCAGCAGCTTAGGAGGGGGGCCTGGGGGCTACACCTTC. Its translation is CASSLGGGPGGYTF.

The chain uses TRBV6-6 and TRBJ1-4; D is perhaps TRBD1 (5 bases). The CDR3 contains 14 residues. Deletions cut 4 bases from V and 4 bases from J, with 10 bases between. The germline V gene has CDR1 MNHNY and CDR2 SVGAGI (reference sequence). The CDR3: CASSWGDRNEKLFF. The CDR3 DNA follows: TGTGCCAGCAGTTGGGGGGACCGTAATGAAAAACTGTTTTTT.

The chain employs TRBV10-3 and TRBJ1-6; D remains ambiguous. V shed 8 bases and J shed 0 bases, with 11 bases lying between them. The CDR3 runs 15 residues. Germline CDR1 ENHRY, CDR2 SYGVKD. CDR3 DNA sequence: TGTGCCATCGGGGAGAGGAGCTCCTATAATTCACCCCTCCACTTT. Protein product: CAIGERSSYNSPLHF.

The chain carries TRBV14 and TRBJ1-6; D remains unclear. V was cut by 1 base and J by 6 bases, with 4 bases left in between. From germline, CDR1 is SGHDN and CDR2 FVKESK. The CDR3 runs 13 residues. For the CDR3, the DNA is TGTGCCAGCAGCCAAGGGCTTAATTCACCCCTCCACTTT. It encodes CASSQGLNSPLHF.

The J gene is TRBJ2-7, the V gene TRBV11-2; TRBD1 aligns across 10 bases. Germline V gene lookup returns CDR1 SGHAT and CDR2 FQNNGV. This CDR3 region has 18 residues. V was clipped by 5 bases and J by 4 bases; unmatched bases: 17. Here the CDR3 reads CASSPIVRDRGERYEQYV. In nucleotides, the CDR3 is TGTGCCAGCAGCCCCATAGTCCGGGACAGGGGAGAGAGGTACGAGCAGTACGTC.

The V gene is TRBV6-1, the J gene TRBJ1-5, with 11 positions matching TRBD1. CDR3 size: 16 residues. Germline V gene lookup returns CDR1 MNHNS and CDR2 SASEGT. The V and J ends lost 4 bases and 3 bases, in that order; junction bases with no gene match: 5. This CDR3 is CASSVGQGGTNQPQHF. The CDR3 region has the DNA TGTGCCAGCAGTGTGGGACAGGGGGGGACCAATCAGCCCCAGCATTTT.

The gene calls are TRBV2 and TRBJ1-4; D not certain. Germline loops: CDR1 SNHLY, CDR2 FYNNEI. Trimming stripped 7 bases from V and 4 bases from J, with 16 bases between. The CDR3 totals 15 residues. CDR3 coding DNA: TGTGCCAGCACCCCTTTTCTTGGAGGTAATGAAAAACTGTTTTTT. Translated: CASTPFLGGNEKLFF.

The rearrangement joins TRBV7-2 to TRBJ2-7; no firm D call. The CDR3 runs 16 residues. The germline V gene has CDR1 SGHTA and CDR2 FQGNSA. Trimming left V 0 bases short and J 7 bases short, with 19 bases between. DNA of the CDR3: TGTGCCAGCAGCTTAGCGGCGGCTCGTAAAGAGAAGGAGCAGTACTTC. It yields the protein CASSLAAARKEKEQYF. Together with reference TRBV7-2 and TRBJ2-7, the CDR3 gives the full variable domain: GAGVSQSPSNKVTEKGKDVELRCDPISGHTALYWYRQSLGQGLEFLIYFQGNSAPDKSGLPSDRFSAERTGGSVSTLTIQRTQQEDSAVYLCASSLAAARKEKEQYFGPGTRLTVT.

This clone was recorded only once. The V call is TRBV5-4, the J call TRBJ1-2, with 9 bases fitting TRBD1. V lost 3 bases and J lost 1; bases outside the gene matches: 7. This CDR3 spans 16 amino acids. Germline V gene sequence: CDR1 SGHNT, CDR2 YYREEE (reference sequence). The CDR3 DNA reads TGTGCCAGCAGCTCGACAGGGGGGCCCTATAACTATGGCTACACCTTC. It encodes CASSSTGGPYNYGYTF.

The chain is built from TRBV14 and TRBJ2-3; no reliable D call. From germline, CDR1 is SGHDN and CDR2 FVKESK. With 1 base removed from V and 6 bases from J, the gap between germline ends came to 11 bases. The CDR3 spans 14 residues. The CDR3 is CASSQADPMDTQYF. The DNA of the CDR3 is TGTGCCAGCAGCCAAGCTGACCCGATGGATACGCAGTATTTT.

V is TRBV10-3 and J is TRBJ1-1; no clear D gene. Per the germline V gene, CDR1 is ENHRY and CDR2 is SYGVKD. V was shortened by 8 bases and J by 1 base, with 5 bases between the two germline ends. The CDR3 is made up of 11 amino acids. In DNA, the CDR3 is TGTGCCATCGGGGAGAACACTGAAGCTTTCTTT. Translating gives CAIGENTEAFF.

The chain uses TRBV13 and TRBJ1-6; D may be TRBD1 (6 bases). The CDR3 extends over 16 amino acids. The V end lost 4 bases, the J end lost 5 bases, and 15 bases lay between the germline ends. The V gene's germline CDR1 is PRHDT and CDR2 FYEKMQ (reference sequence). Here the CDR3 DNA reads TGTGCCAGCAGCTCCCTTGCGTCAGGGGATAATTCACCCCTCCACTTT. As protein: CASSSLASGDNSPLHF.

Concerning this clone: At one end, the junction sequence differs from germline, possibly due to a read error. This chain connects TRBV9 to TRBJ2-2, with 9 bases identical to TRBD2. The CDR3 runs to 13 residues. Germline V gene lookup returns CDR1 SGDLS and CDR2 YYNGEE. The CDR3 coding sequence is TGTGCCAGTAGCGGGGGGAACACCGGGGAGCTGTTTTTT. It yields the protein CASSGGNTGELFF.

The chain carries TRBV27 and TRBJ2-1; 11 nucleotides line up with TRBD2. The CDR3 spans 15 residues. Germline CDR1 is MNHEY and CDR2 is SMNVEV (reference sequence). V shed 6 bases and J 6 bases; nucleotides not matched to a gene: 7. In DNA, the CDR3 is TGTGCCAGCAGATTACTAGCGGGAGTAGGCAATGAGCAGTTCTTC. Protein: CASRLLAGVGNEQFF.

The chain recombines TRBV6-4 with TRBJ2-3; TRBD2 agrees at 9 bases. The junction had 6 bases not matched to a gene; V was cut back by 2 bases and J by 6 bases. The CDR3 sequence is 15 residues long. Germline V lookup: CDR1 MRHNA, CDR2 SNTAGT. The CDR3 nucleotides are TGTGCCAGCAGTGACGACGGCGGGAGGGCTGATACGCAGTATTTT. The encoded protein is CASSDDGGRADTQYF.

This chain links TRBV5-1 with TRBJ2-3, with D perhaps matching TRBD2 (5 bases). The V end was cut by 1 base, the J end by 2 bases, with 11 bases between. The CDR3 extends over 15 amino acids. Germline-derived CDR1 and CDR2 are SGHRS and YFSETQ. The CDR3 loop reads CASSLQSGSTDTQYF. The CDR3, as DNA: TGCGCCAGCAGCTTGCAAAGCGGCTCCACAGATACGCAGTATTTT.

The chain couples TRBV30 to TRBJ1-2; 7 bases match TRBD1. Losses at the gene ends were 0 bases for V and 3 bases for J; bases not matched to a gene: 1. This CDR3 has 13 amino acids. Germline V gene data show CDR1 as GTSNPN and CDR2 as SVGIG (reference sequence). The CDR3 loop is CAWSVQGYYGYTF. The CDR3 DNA reads as TGTGCCTGGAGTGTACAGGGGTACTATGGCTACACCTTC.

For the CDR3, the DNA is TGTGCCAGCAGCTTAGATACAGGGGTCGTGAACACTGAAGCTTTCTTT. Amino acid sequence: CASSLDTGVVNTEAFF. The chain is built from TRBV7-2 and TRBJ1-1; TRBD1 matches at 7 bases. With V trimmed by 1 base and J by 0 bases, 5 bases remained unmatched. The CDR3 is 16 amino acids. Germline assignment: CDR1 SGHTA and CDR2 FQGNSA.

The chain links TRBV28 to TRBJ2-7; a possible D gene is TRBD1 (6 bases). Germline lookup yields CDR1 MDHEN and CDR2 SYDVKM. V lost 5 bases to trimming and J lost 3 bases, with 17 bases between them. The CDR3 covers 15 residues. The CDR3 loop reads CASSPGHDSYYEQYV. The CDR3, as DNA: TGTGCCAGCAGTCCGGGACACGACTCCTACTACGAGCAGTACGTC.

V usage is TRBV14 and J usage is TRBJ2-3; 7 bases line up with TRBD2. The V segment lost 1 base and the J segment 1 base; nucleotides outside the gene matches: 8. The CDR3 runs 17 residues. The V gene's germline CDR1 is SGHDN and CDR2 FVKESK. The CDR3 DNA reads TGTGCCAGCAGCCAAGCCCGTCTAAGCGGGGGCACAGATACGCAGTATTTT. Translated, it gives CASSQARLSGGTDTQYF.

The rearrangement joins TRBV4-2 to TRBJ1-5; D remains ambiguous. The CDR3 is made up of 15 amino acids. The V end lost 4 bases, the J end lost 3 bases, and 13 bases lay between the germline ends. CDR1 LGHNA and CDR2 YNFKEQ come from the germline V gene. CDR3 nucleotides: TGTGCCAGCAGCCGAGCGGGCCGCTCCAATCAGCCCCAGCATTTT. It specifies CASSRAGRSNQPQHF.

The chain uses TRBV2 and TRBJ2-7, with 8 bases aligning to TRBD1. The CDR3 is made up of 14 amino acids. Trimming removed 7 bases from V and 3 bases from J; junction bases left unmatched: 8. CDR1 and CDR2 from the germline V gene are SNHLY and FYNNEI. The CDR3 DNA follows: TGTGCCAGCACGAAGGGCAGGGGGCGCTACGAGCAGTACTTC. Translated, it gives CASTKGRGRYEQYF.